Presented here are 32 T cell receptor beta chains from one specimen sequenced in a study of Ad26.COV2.S vaccination and SARS-CoV-2 variants. The assay was immunoSEQ multiplex PCR, and TCRdb's table has in-frame clones only and misses some. Among some 400,000 clones listed, 89% were seen once. Treatment of the sample: roughly 18 received Ad26.COV2.S at low or high dose, single or two shots; about 5 received placebo; per-sample allocation not given. Vaccine and placebo recipients were sampled on day 63 after the first injection. This material consisted of peripheral blood, taken in a trial of Ad26.COV2.S vaccine versus placebo. Source of these receptors: a person aged 18 to 65 who received the Ad26.COV2.S COVID-19 vaccine or a placebo.

The chain joins TRBV6-5 to TRBJ2-5, with D uncertain. The ends were cut back, 5 bases at V and 4 bases at J, with 8 bases in the middle. The CDR3 extends over 12 amino acids. Germline lookup yields CDR1 MNHEY and CDR2 SVGAGI. CDR3 nucleotides: TGTGCCAGCAGTAGGGTGGGAGAGACCCAGTACTTC. It specifies CASSRVGETQYF.

This clone was picked up many times. The CDR3 reads CASSRQGLNTEAFF. Written as DNA, the CDR3 is TGTGCCAGCAGTAGACAGGGGTTGAACACTGAAGCTTTCTTT. The chain has TRBV6-5 and TRBJ1-1, with 8 nucleotides matching TRBD1. Per germline, CDR1 MNHEY and CDR2 SVGAGI. The CDR3 is made up of 14 amino acids. Trimming removed 5 bases from V and 0 bases from J; junction bases left unmatched: 2.

The chain uses TRBV5-6 and TRBJ1-5, with D tentatively TRBD1 (6 bases). Per germline, CDR1 SGHDT and CDR2 YYEEEE. Trimming stripped 1 base from V and 0 bases from J, with 20 bases between. The CDR3 sequence is 19 residues long. CDR3: CASSLSGHRAPGSNQPQHF. DNA for the CDR3: TGTGCCAGCAGCTTGTCGGGCCACAGGGCTCCAGGTAGCAATCAGCCCCAGCATTTT.

The rearrangement links TRBV5-8 to TRBJ2-7; 8 nucleotides align to TRBD2. The CDR3 has 14 residues. Germline CDR1 reads SGHTS; CDR2 reads YDEGEE. Trimming removed 1 base from V and 3 bases from J; junction bases left unmatched: 3. This CDR3 reads CASSLSGSLYEQYF. In DNA, the CDR3 is TGTGCCAGCAGCTTGAGCGGGAGTCTCTACGAGCAGTACTTC.

The chain employs TRBV11-2 and TRBJ1-1, with a weak D call TRBD1 (5 bases). The germline V gene encodes CDR1 SGHAT and CDR2 FQNNGV. The CDR3 runs 17 residues. V lost 3 bases to trimming and J lost 4 bases, with 21 bases between them. CDR3 nucleotide sequence: TGTGCCAGCAGCTTGAGGGGAAACGCTCAGATCCCCACTGAAGCTTTCTTT. Translated: CASSLRGNAQIPTEAFF. The variable domain in full, with the rest retrieved from reference TRBV11-2 and TRBJ1-1, is EAGVAQSPRYKIIEKRQSVAFWCNPISGHATLYWYQQILGQGPKLLIQFQNNGVVDDSQLPKDRFSAERLKGVDSTLKIQPAKLEDSAVYLCASSLRGNAQIPTEAFFGQGTRLTVV.

With respect to this clone: The sample holds other DNA sequences that translate to the same CDR3. The chain recombines TRBV4-1 with TRBJ2-3; TRBD1 matches 7 bases. The germline V gene has CDR1 MGHRA and CDR2 YSYEKL. V trimming: 1 base; J trimming: 1 base; junction bases outside the gene matches: 2. This CDR3 comprises 15 residues. The CDR3 region has the DNA TGCGCCAGCAGCCAAGTAGGACAGGGCACAGATACGCAGTATTTT. Protein: CASSQVGQGTDTQYF.

The chain employs TRBV5-1 and TRBJ1-1; weak D call: TRBD1 (6 bases). The CDR3 runs 14 residues. Germline V gene lookup returns CDR1 SGHRS and CDR2 YFSETQ. Trimming left V 0 bases short and J 4 bases short, with 10 bases between. CDR3 amino acids: CASSLGGAGTEAFF. The CDR3 nucleotides are TGCGCCAGCAGCTTGGGGGGGGCTGGCACTGAAGCTTTCTTT.

For this clone: The germline gene is not matched at one end of the junction; a read error may be the cause. This rearrangement joins TRBV28 to TRBJ2-5, with D tentatively TRBD1 (5 bases). The CDR3 spans 14 residues. Germline V gene data show CDR1 as MDHEN and CDR2 as SYDVKM. The CDR3 DNA follows: TGTGCCAGCAGTTTACCAGGGCCCCAAGCGACCCAGTACTTC. Protein: CASSLPGPQATQYF. The complete variable domain, with remaining parts taken from reference TRBV28 and TRBJ2-5, reads DVKVTQSSRYLVKRTGEKVFLECVQDMDHENMFWYRQDPGLGLRLIYFSYDVKMKEKGDIPEGYSVSREKKERFSLILESASTNQTSMYLCASSLPGPQATQYFGPGTRLLVL.

CDR3 sequence (DNA): TGTGCCAGCAGCTTAGATTTTGGAGGGTACAATGAGCAGTTCTTC. Protein: CASSLDFGGYNEQFF. The chain uses TRBV11-3 and TRBJ2-1; possible D gene TRBD2, 6 bases. The ends were cut back, 0 bases at V and 4 bases at J, with 10 bases in the middle. This CDR3 is built from 15 residues. Germline V gene data show CDR1 as SGHNT and CDR2 as YENEEA. Full variable domain (outside the CDR3, taken from reference TRBV11-3 and TRBJ2-1): EAGVVQSPRYKIIEKKQPVAFWCNPISGHNTLYWYLQNLGQGPELLIRYENEEAVDDSQLPKDRFSAERLKGVDSTLKIQPAELGDSAVYLCASSLDFGGYNEQFFGPGTRLTVL.

V and J are TRBV30 and TRBJ2-1, with 13 bases lining up with TRBD2. The CDR3 runs to 14 residues. V was clipped by 1 base and J by 6 bases; unmatched bases: 0. Germline CDR1 GTSNPN, CDR2 SVGIG (reference sequence). CDR3 coding DNA: TGTGCCTGGAGTGGGACTAGCGGGAGCAATGAGCAGTTCTTC. The encoded protein is CAWSGTSGSNEQFF.

This clone was picked up a small number of times. The DNA for the CDR3 is TGCGCCAGCAGCCCCCCCGATGGGGCCGAGCAGTACTTC. It translates to CASSPPDGAEQYF. This chain joins TRBV4-1 and TRBJ2-7, with D maybe TRBD1 (5 bases). CDR3 length: 13 amino acids. With 4 bases removed from V and 6 bases from J, the gap between germline ends came to 13 bases. Germline V CDR1 and CDR2: MGHRA, YSYEKL.

In regard to this clone: Other DNA variants within this sample encode the same CDR3. The chain joins TRBV11-2 to TRBJ2-5; D remains unclear. Germline V gives CDR1 SGHAT, CDR2 FQNNGV. The CDR3 covers 13 residues. Trimming cost V 1 base and J 2 bases, with 5 bases left between them. The CDR3 coding sequence is TGTGCCAGCAGCTTAGGGGTGCAAGAGACCCAGTACTTC. Its protein product is CASSLGVQETQYF.

This clone appeared once. This chain links TRBV15 with TRBJ2-5, with D tentatively TRBD2 (5 bases). Germline-derived CDR1 and CDR2 are LNHNV and YYDKDF (reference sequence). The CDR3 sequence is 12 residues long. Between the trimmed V and J ends, which lost 9 bases and 4 bases, there was a span of 12 bases. CDR3 region: CATTGDRETQYF. The CDR3 bases are TGTGCCACAACCGGGGATCGAGAGACCCAGTACTTC.

The genes are TRBV20-1 and TRBJ2-1; 13 nucleotides agree with TRBD2. This CDR3 has 17 residues. Germline V gene data show CDR1 as DFQATT and CDR2 as SNEGSKA (reference sequence). The ends lost 3 bases at V and 2 bases at J; junction bases unmatched: 7. The CDR3 DNA reads as TGCAGTGCTAGTCCAACTAGCGGGAGGGCTACCTACAATGAGCAGTTCTTC. The encoded protein is CSASPTSGRATYNEQFF.

The chain couples TRBV5-5 to TRBJ2-1; 8 bases are shared with TRBD1. Trimming cost V 4 bases and J 8 bases; bases outside gene matches: 11. The CDR3 extends over 15 amino acids. Germline CDR1 reads SGHKS; CDR2 reads YYEKEE (reference sequence). Written as DNA, the CDR3 is TGTGCCAGCAGCCCCAGGGGGCTCCTGGGTCATGAGCAGTTCTTC. This gives the protein CASSPRGLLGHEQFF.

The genes are TRBV5-1 and TRBJ2-1, with a tentative D call TRBD2 (6 bases). This CDR3 is 14 amino acids long. Trimming removed 5 bases from V and 7 bases from J, with 16 bases in between. Germline CDR1 and CDR2: SGHRS and YFSETQ. This CDR3 is CASRPGGGENEQFF. The CDR3 nucleotides are TGCGCCAGCAGACCTGGGGGAGGTGAGAATGAGCAGTTCTTC.

In this sample, this clone turned up once. V usage is TRBV4-1 and J usage is TRBJ2-1; D ambiguous. The V end lost 0 bases, the J end lost 0 bases, and 3 bases lay between the germline ends. The CDR3 is 14 amino acids. Germline V gene sequence: CDR1 MGHRA, CDR2 YSYEKL. The CDR3 loop is CASSQDPSYNEQFF. CDR3 sequence (DNA): TGCGCCAGCAGCCAAGATCCCTCCTACAATGAGCAGTTCTTC.

V and J are TRBV5-4 and TRBJ2-7, with D maybe TRBD2 (6 bases). The CDR3 length is 14 residues. Germline-derived CDR1 and CDR2 are SGHNT and YYREEE (reference sequence). Trimming pared 2 bases from V and 3 bases from J, leaving 12 bases between. Here the CDR3 reads CASSFLPGLYEQYF. CDR3 DNA sequence: TGTGCCAGCAGCTTCCTACCGGGACTCTACGAGCAGTACTTC.

The CDR3 DNA reads as TGTGCCAGCAGTGTGGAGGCGAGGAACACTGAAGCTTTCTTT. Its translation: CASSVEARNTEAFF. The gene calls are TRBV2 and TRBJ1-1; no firm D call. This CDR3 region has 14 residues. Germline V CDR1 and CDR2: SNHLY, FYNNEI. V was trimmed by 4 bases and J by 1 base, leaving 10 bases between them.

J is TRBJ1-4 and V is TRBV6-1; unclear D gene. The CDR3 runs to 17 residues. Deletions cut 1 base from V and 0 bases from J, with 12 bases between. CDR1 MNHNS and CDR2 SASEGT come from the germline V gene. CDR3 residues: CASSEGPGSATNEKLFF. For the CDR3, the DNA is TGTGCCAGCAGTGAAGGACCCGGATCCGCAACTAATGAAAAACTGTTTTTT.

This clone occurred once. The V gene is TRBV19, the J gene TRBJ2-1; perhaps TRBD2 as D (6 bases). Trimming cost V 4 bases and J 7 bases, with 20 bases left between them. Germline V gene data show CDR1 as LNHDA and CDR2 as SQIVND (reference sequence). This CDR3 spans 16 amino acids. The CDR3 bases are TGTGCCAGTAGTAGTTCAGTCCGGCGGGACGTGAATGAGCAGTTCTTC. Amino acids: CASSSSVRRDVNEQFF.

V is TRBV2 and J is TRBJ1-2; a possible D gene is TRBD1 (5 bases). The CDR3 extends over 11 amino acids. Germline CDR1 is SNHLY and CDR2 is FYNNEI. Deletions cut 4 bases from V and 7 bases from J, with 7 bases between. CDR3 sequence: CASSGGSGYTF. The CDR3, as DNA: TGTGCCAGCAGTGGGGGGTCTGGCTACACCTTC.

This chain links TRBV14 with TRBJ1-2; D ambiguous. The V gene's germline CDR1 is SGHDN and CDR2 FVKESK. The ends were cut back, 4 bases at V and 2 bases at J, with 11 bases in the middle. CDR3 length equals 14 residues. CDR3: CASSLLGENYGYTF. As DNA, the CDR3 is TGTGCCAGCAGCCTTCTCGGGGAGAACTATGGCTACACCTTC.

This clone was recorded only once. The chain uses TRBV28 and TRBJ2-7; maybe TRBD2 (6 bases). This CDR3 spans 15 amino acids. Germline CDR1 and CDR2: MDHEN and SYDVKM. With 3 bases removed from V and 6 bases from J, the gap between germline ends came to 18 bases. The CDR3 region has the DNA TGTGCCAGCAGTTTGATAACCATTTCGGAGGGCGAGCAGTACTTC. Its translation is CASSLITISEGEQYF.

This chain connects TRBV3-1 (or the pseudogene TRBV3-2) to TRBJ2-7, with D uncertain. The CDR3 is made up of 11 amino acids. The V end was cut by 5 bases, the J end by 4 bases, with 6 bases between. Germline CDR1 is LGHDT and CDR2 is YNNKEL (reference sequence). CDR3 coding DNA: TGTGCCAGCAGCGTAGGGTACGAGCAGTACTTC. The encoded protein is CASSVGYEQYF.

V usage is TRBV2 and J usage is TRBJ2-1; TRBD2 aligns across 8 bases. Per germline, CDR1 SNHLY and CDR2 FYNNEI. J gave up 2 bases and V 9 bases, and 12 bases lay outside the gene matches. The CDR3 spans 16 residues. The CDR3 loop is CARTSTSGGTYNEQFF. The CDR3 bases are TGTGCCAGAACCTCCACAAGCGGGGGAACCTACAATGAGCAGTTCTTC. Full variable domain (outside the CDR3, taken from reference TRBV2 and TRBJ2-1): EPEVTQTPSHQVTQMGQEVILRCVPISNHLYFYWYRQILGQKVEFLVSFYNNEISEKSEIFDDQFSVERPDGSNFTLKIRSTKLEDSAMYFCARTSTSGGTYNEQFFGPGTRLTVL.

V gene TRBV5-6 combines with J gene TRBJ1-2; TRBD1 agrees at 11 bases. Germline assignment: CDR1 SGHDT and CDR2 YYEEEE. J was trimmed by 2 bases and V by 4 bases; bases with no gene match: 4. The CDR3 has 15 amino acids. The CDR3 region has the DNA TGTGCCAGCAGCCACGGGACAGGGGGGAACTATGGCTACACCTTC. Amino acids: CASSHGTGGNYGYTF.

The chain combines TRBV5-4 with TRBJ1-5; TRBD1 matches 11 bases. J gave up 5 bases and V 4 bases, and 2 bases lay outside the gene matches. The germline V gene has CDR1 SGHNT and CDR2 YYREEE (reference sequence). The CDR3 runs 14 residues. CDR3 residues: CASSRGQGDQPQHF. The CDR3 coding sequence is TGTGCCAGCAGCCGGGGACAGGGGGATCAGCCCCAGCATTTT.

The chain is built from TRBV10-1 and TRBJ2-1, with D possibly TRBD2 on 5 matching bases. Trimming pared 7 bases from V and 7 bases from J, leaving 23 bases between. Germline CDR1 is WNHNN and CDR2 is SYGVQD (reference sequence). CDR3 size: 16 residues. CDR3 amino acids: CASTDTLGPGRNEQFF. CDR3 sequence (DNA): TGCGCCAGCACCGATACGCTAGGCCCGGGGAGAAATGAGCAGTTCTTC.

The rearrangement joins TRBV28 to TRBJ2-7; 7 nucleotides align to TRBD1. Germline V gene lookup returns CDR1 MDHEN and CDR2 SYDVKM. The CDR3 covers 14 residues. V trimming: 5 bases; J trimming: 9 bases; junction bases outside the gene matches: 13. The DNA of the CDR3 is TGTGCCAGCAGTCCGGGGACAGCGCACGTGGGGCAGTACTTC. Amino acids: CASSPGTAHVGQYF.

This chain connects TRBV5-5 to TRBJ1-2; TRBD1 is a possible D gene (5 bases). Looked up from germline, CDR1 is SGHKS and CDR2 is YYEKEE (reference sequence). V lost 4 bases and J lost 3, with 19 bases in between. CDR3 size: 16 residues. CDR3: CASSKTLGEYDYGYTF. CDR3 nucleotides: TGTGCCAGCAGCAAAACTTTAGGGGAGTACGACTATGGCTACACCTTC.

The chain couples TRBV5-8 to TRBJ2-3; D may be TRBD1 (5 bases). The V gene lost 0 bases and the J gene lost 3 bases, with 11 bases spanning the gap. The CDR3 sequence is 15 residues long. Germline loops: CDR1 SGHTS, CDR2 YDEGEE. CDR3 loop: CASSLGQLLTDTQYF. CDR3 in DNA: TGTGCCAGCAGCTTGGGACAGTTGCTTACAGATACGCAGTATTTT.